This T cell receptor beta chain appears in the sequencing data of a study of molecular identifiers for immune sequencing clone quantification. The CDR3 has 15 residues. V lost 5 bases to trimming and J lost 1 base, with 13 bases between them. Germline V gene sequence: CDR1 SGHVS, CDR2 FNYEAQ. TCRdb used MiXCR to reprocess the PCR reads, holding one entry per CDR3 protein. The sample shows hundreds of thousands of distinct CDR3 sequences, roughly a quarter of them seen only once. Of note for this clonotype: A much larger clone differs by one base, so this may be a read error.

Sequenced input: naive CD8+ T cells from blood, with Jurkat cell RNA spiked in. Subset described: FACS-sorted CD8+CD4-CCR7+CD45RA+ naive T cells. The sequence was collected from a human donor in good health. Some libraries in this study had Jurkat cell RNA spiked in. The V gene is TRBV7-6, the J gene TRBJ2-3; unclear D gene. The CDR3 protein is CASSGEHWGTDTQYF. The CDR3 DNA reads as TGTGCCAGCAGCGGAGAGCATTGGGGCACAGATACGCAGTATTTT.